Reported below is one T cell receptor delta chain. What it recognizes is unknown. Extracted RNA was reverse transcribed into cDNA. Pooled V-gene forward primers with one constant-region reverse primer generated the CDR3 amplicons by multiplex PCR. TCRdb reapplied CATT to the multiplex PCR reads. This table holds 45,000 to 75,000 delta-chain clones, about 14% found once. The source of the sample is a study of Vδ1+ human thymocytes. Whole-study results and caveats: The authors advised highly purified populations and single-cell validation. Thymic TRG and TRD repertoires appeared highly polyclonal. Thymic delta-chain repertoires held 15% to 20% Vdelta2 sequences and few Vdelta3, despite high sort purity.

The V gene end was trimmed by 2 bases and the J gene end by 3 bases; junction bases not matched to a gene: 13. Germline V CDR1 and CDR2: TSWWSYY, QGS. This CDR3 is built from 18 residues. After alphabeta T cell depletion, CD3+ Vdelta1+ Vdelta2- thymocytes were sorted. The chain combines TRDV1 with TRDJ1; 9 bases map to TRDD3. This receptor was obtained from a girl less than two years old who had congenital heart surgery. Sequencing used Vdelta1+ gamma-delta thymocytes from the thymus. As to subset: FACS-sorted CD3+ TCRalphabeta- TCRVdelta1+ TCRVdelta2- thymocytes. The CDR3, as DNA: TGTGCTCTTGGGGAAGGGTACGTCCGGGGGATACATGCCGATAAACTCATCTTT. It yields the protein CALGEGYVRGIHADKLIF.